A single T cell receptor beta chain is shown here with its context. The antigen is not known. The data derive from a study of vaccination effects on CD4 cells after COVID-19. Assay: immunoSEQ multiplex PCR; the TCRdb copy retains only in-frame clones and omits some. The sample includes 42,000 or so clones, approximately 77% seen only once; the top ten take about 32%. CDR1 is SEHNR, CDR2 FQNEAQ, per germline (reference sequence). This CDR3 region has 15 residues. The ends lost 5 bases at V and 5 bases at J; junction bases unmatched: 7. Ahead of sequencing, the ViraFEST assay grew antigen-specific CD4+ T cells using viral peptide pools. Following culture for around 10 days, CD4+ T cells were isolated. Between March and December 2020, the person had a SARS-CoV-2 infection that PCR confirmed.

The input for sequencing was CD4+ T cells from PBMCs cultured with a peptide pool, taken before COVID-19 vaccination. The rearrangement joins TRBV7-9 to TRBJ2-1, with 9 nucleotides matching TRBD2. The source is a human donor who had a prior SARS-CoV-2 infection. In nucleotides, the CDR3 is TGTGCCAGCAGCGTCTGGCTAGCGGGGAACAATGAGCAGTTCTTC. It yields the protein CASSVWLAGNNEQFF.